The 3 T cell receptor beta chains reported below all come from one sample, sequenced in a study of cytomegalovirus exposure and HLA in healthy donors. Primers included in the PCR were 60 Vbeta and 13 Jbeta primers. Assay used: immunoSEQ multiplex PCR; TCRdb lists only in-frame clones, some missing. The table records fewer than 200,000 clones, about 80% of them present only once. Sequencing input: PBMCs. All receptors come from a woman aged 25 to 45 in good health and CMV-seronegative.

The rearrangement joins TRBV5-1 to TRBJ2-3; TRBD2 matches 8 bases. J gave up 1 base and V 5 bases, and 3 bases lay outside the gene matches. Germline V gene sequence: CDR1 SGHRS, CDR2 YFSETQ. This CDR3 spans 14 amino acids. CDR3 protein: CASRTSARTDTQYF. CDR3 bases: TGCGCCAGCAGGACTAGCGCCCGCACAGATACGCAGTATTTT.

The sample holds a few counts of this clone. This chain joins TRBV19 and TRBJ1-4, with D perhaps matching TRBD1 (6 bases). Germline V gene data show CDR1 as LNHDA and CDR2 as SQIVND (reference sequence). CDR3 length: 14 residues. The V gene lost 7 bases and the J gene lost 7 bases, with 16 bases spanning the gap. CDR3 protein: CASIPGHGPEKLFF. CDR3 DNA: TGTGCCAGTATCCCGGGACACGGGCCTGAAAAACTGTTTTTT. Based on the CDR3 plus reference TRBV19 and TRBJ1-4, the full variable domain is DGGITQSPKYLFRKEGQNVTLSCEQNLNHDAMYWYRQDPGQGLRLIYYSQIVNDFQKGDIAEGYSVSREKKESFPLTVTSAQKNPTAFYLCASIPGHGPEKLFFGSGTQLSVL.

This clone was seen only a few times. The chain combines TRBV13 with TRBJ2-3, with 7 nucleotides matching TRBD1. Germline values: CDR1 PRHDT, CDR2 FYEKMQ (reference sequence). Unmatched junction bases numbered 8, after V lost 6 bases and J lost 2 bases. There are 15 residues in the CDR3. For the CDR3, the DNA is TGTGCCAGCAGTCCCGACAGGGCCCTCACAGATACGCAGTATTTT. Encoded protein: CASSPDRALTDTQYF. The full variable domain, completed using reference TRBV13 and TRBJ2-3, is AAGVIQSPRHLIKEKRETATLKCYPIPRHDTVYWYQQGPGQDPQFLISFYEKMQSDKGSIPDRFSAQQFSDYHSELNMSSLELGDSALYFCASSPDRALTDTQYFGPGTRLTVL.